This T cell receptor (beta chain) was identified in a study of Graves' ophthalmopathy and Graves' hyperthyroidism (dated by TCRdb to the late 2010s). The study in broad terms: Peripheral blood was collected before any treatment was given, at the time of initial diagnosis. The study used signatures of the TCR beta repertoire to tell Graves' ophthalmopathy apart from Graves' hyperthyroidism and to predict which patients would progress to ophthalmopathy. In total, 135 blood samples were TCR-sequenced: fewer than 50 ophthalmopathy, about 75 hyperthyroidism and about 17 hyperthyroidism-to-ophthalmopathy patients. A discovery set of 95 to 100 patients (approximately 42 ophthalmopathy, 57 stable hyperthyroidism) was enrolled to explore V-J signatures distinguishing ophthalmopathy from hyperthyroidism. The independent validation cohort included under 20 hyperthyroidism patients plus 17 patients who later progressed from hyperthyroidism to ophthalmopathy. In more than five hyperthyroidism patients, the T-cell repertoires found in thyroid tissue were compared with those found in blood. Following sampling, methimazole starting at 30 mg daily was administered to hyperthyroidism patients, and high-dose intravenous methylprednisolone was administered to ophthalmopathy patients. The roughly 91 discovery patients were randomly split 7:3 into training and test sets. General conclusions and limits of the study: Most of the expanded thyroid clonotypes with a frequency above 0.001 were also detected in blood, and it was suggested that the thyroid immune response may be reflected by blood repertoires. No statistical method was used to set the sample size in advance, and the investigators knew which group each participant was assigned to. In validation, the model predicted ophthalmopathy progression with roughly 68% sensitivity and 72.22% specificity; roughly eleven predicted patients were CT-confirmed with GO in a median of around 6.5 months. In cross-validation, the 13-signature model distinguished ophthalmopathy from stable hyperthyroidism with almost 90% sensitivity and approximately 81% specificity, and in the test set the corresponding values were about 80% and 75%.

Hyperthyroidism was considered stable if no progression to ophthalmopathy occurred within 18 months of follow-up. Hyperthyroidism patients were newly diagnosed, were aged 18 to 65 years, and had a disease duration under 2 months. Patients with other autoimmune diseases, uncontrolled infections, pregnancy or lactation were excluded. Diagnosis relied on clinical symptoms, serum thyroxine, TRAb, thyroid ultrasound and orbital computed tomography. Ficoll-Paque density gradient centrifugation was used to isolate PBMCs from about 10 ml of fresh peripheral blood. Trizol reagent was used to extract the total RNA, and its quality was then checked on an Agilent 2100 Bioanalyzer. This clonotype was counted a few times. No cognate antigen has been identified for it. Per-base qualities were not stored, and no clone one base away is much larger. For repertoire sequencing, the TCR beta CDR3 regions were amplified from RNA transcripts. HTBI primers and the Qiagen OneStep RT-PCR kit were used in a first-round RT-PCR, which was followed by a second-round multiplex PCR, size selection and purification. Libraries were sequenced paired-end with 100 bp reads on an Illumina HiSeq2000. The study's processing was this. SOAPnuke was used to process the reads, removing any read that contained adapters or uncalled bases, had a mean Phred below 15, or lacked an exact match to the constant primer or identifier. COPE v1.2.5 was used to merge high-quality paired reads. Clonotypes were defined as unique nucleotide sequences and were aligned to IMGT TRB V, D and J references using MiTCR v1.1. Analysis was restricted to V-J combinations with a frequency above 0.0001, which covered roughly 99% of repertoires. A TCR clonal expansion and chaos score per V-J combination was defined as the ratio of F50 clonal expansion to chaos observed in the TCRdist matrix. Welch's t-statistics and random forest were used to reduce the features to 10 to 15 V-J combinations, which were then used as input to a naive Bayes classifier. Thyroid-blood repertoire similarity was quantified with the Morisita-Horn index. The raw public reads went through TCRdb reprocessing: fastp at Q25, MiXCR clone calling, in-frame beta chains kept. Identical CDR3 protein sequences are pooled into one entry, listed with their most common genes and DNA. TCRdb's processing, not the authors' own work, is the source of the V and J calls. This sample is represented by hundreds of thousands of distinct CDR3 sequences; more than 20% of them were singletons. The top ten clonotypes cover roughly 3% of the sample.

This receptor was obtained from a woman under 30 with stable Graves' hyperthyroidism. Donor details come from another sample of the same person, matched by shared clones. The sample was peripheral blood.

The nucleotides read TGCAGTGCTAGAAGTCCAGGGATCGACTATGGCTACACCTTC. Its coded protein is CSARSPGIDYGYTF. The rearranged segments are TRBV20-1 and TRBJ1-2, with TRBD1 tentatively as D gene (5 bases match). Including the terminal cysteine and phenylalanine, the CDR3 comprises 14 residues. The CDR3 DNA has 42 bases and is translated from base 1. V drops 2 bases and J drops 3 bases, leaving 13 bases in between. The germline V gene (reference sequence) provides CDR1 DFQATT and CDR2 SNEGSKA.